This T cell receptor (beta chain) was sequenced during a study of T cell repertoires in cytomegalovirus infection. Study context: The study used recently identified HLA-C-restricted and well-studied HLA-B-restricted CMV epitopes. The public TCR beta signatures pointed to both CMV infection and matching HLA type.

Findings and caveats of the study: Dominating the ex vivo response were HLA-C-restricted CMV-specific TCR beta clonotypes. Cumulated frequencies of public TCR beta families served to identify carriers of CMV plus the relevant HLA.

One entry per CDR3 protein results from TCRdb running MiXCR on the reads. The data show some 940,000 distinct CDR3 sequences, around 29% seen once. A note on this clonotype: The target antigen is unknown.

The source material was cultured CD8+ T cells from PBMCs, sampled from culture after CMV antigen stimulation. The receptor was isolated from a human donor in good health (CMV status not recorded). Some clones in this sample may be carry-over from other donors' samples.

The CDR3 here is CASSSRFGGRETQYF. CDR3 DNA sequence: TGTGCCAGCAGCTCCAGGTTTGGAGGGCGGGAGACCCAGTACTTC. The rearrangement links TRBV7-9 to TRBJ2-5, with D maybe TRBD2 (6 bases). The germline V gene has CDR1 SEHNR and CDR2 FQNEAQ (reference sequence). The CDR3 length is 15 residues. V was cut by 4 bases and J by 5 bases, with 17 bases left in between. The entire variable domain, with the rest obtained from reference TRBV7-9 and TRBJ2-5, is as follows: DTGVSQNPRHKITKRGQNVTFRCDPISEHNRLYWYRQTLGQGPEFLTYFQNEAQLEKSRLLSDRFSAERPKGSFSTLEIQRTEQGDSAMYLCASSSRFGGRETQYFGPGTRLLVL.